This TCR beta chain was recorded in a study of cytomegalovirus exposure and HLA in healthy donors. The overall study: Samples from HLA-typed donors yielded around 79 million unique TCRs in an early data release. Study conclusions and caveats: A few chains tied to CMV proved CMV antigen-specific in vitro. Certain sequence variants were highly shared and formed a cluster, and this cluster was likely a sequencing artifact.

The ends were cut back, 3 bases at V and 4 bases at J, with 9 bases in the middle. Germline-derived CDR1 and CDR2 are SNHLY and FYNNEI. The CDR3 has 13 amino acids. PCR used 60 Vbeta primers and 13 Jbeta primers. The protocol was immunoSEQ multiplex PCR, while the TCRdb copy is restricted to in-frame clones and leaves out a portion. Among about 180,000 clones listed, around 82% were seen once. A note on this clone: Its antigen is as yet unknown.

Sequenced input: PBMCs. This clonotype was obtained from a man aged 60 to 69 in good health and CMV-seronegative. V is TRBV2 and J is TRBJ1-2; D perhaps matches TRBD1 (5 bases). The CDR3 loop is CASSDGRVYGYTF. The CDR3 region has the DNA TGTGCCAGCAGTGACGGCAGGGTCTATGGCTACACCTTC.